Given below is one TCR beta chain in context. CDR1 LNHDA and CDR2 SQIVND come from the germline V gene (reference sequence). This CDR3 has 15 residues. With 4 bases clipped from V and 4 bases from J, the junction kept 7 bases outside the gene matches. As handled by the study authors: Estimated nucleated cell counts came from reference gene primer amplification. Measured with immunoSEQ multiplex PCR; TCRdb has only the in-frame clones, and not every one. The D gene and trimming were derived from the DNA, and the V and J assignments and clone size from that table. This sample yields around 97,000 clones, of which roughly 90% are seen a single time; under 8% belongs to the top ten. The data stem from a study of blood T cell repertoires in COVID-19. Turning to the study itself: The United States, Italy and Spain provided the acute and convalescent COVID-19 samples. Sources were T cells, B-cell-depleted T cells, or PBMCs; the material itself was cDNA or gDNA.

This clonotype originated in a human donor in a cohort sampled during active COVID-19. The chain couples TRBV19 to TRBJ2-1, with 7 bases lining up with TRBD2. The source material was peripheral blood. CDR3 region: CASSTVGGGYNEQFF. CDR3 nucleotide sequence: TGTGCCAGTAGTACCGTCGGGGGAGGGTACAATGAGCAGTTCTTC.